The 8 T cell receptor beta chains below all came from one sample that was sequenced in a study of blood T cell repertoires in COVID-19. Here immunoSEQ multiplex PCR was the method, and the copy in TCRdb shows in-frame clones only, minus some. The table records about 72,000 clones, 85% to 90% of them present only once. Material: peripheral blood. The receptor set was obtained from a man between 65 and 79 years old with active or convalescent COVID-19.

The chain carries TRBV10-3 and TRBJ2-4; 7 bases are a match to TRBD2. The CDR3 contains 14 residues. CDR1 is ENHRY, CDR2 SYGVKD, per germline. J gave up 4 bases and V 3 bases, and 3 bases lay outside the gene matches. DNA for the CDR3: TGTGCCATCAGTGAAACTAGCGATAAAAACATTCAGTACTTC. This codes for CAISETSDKNIQYF.

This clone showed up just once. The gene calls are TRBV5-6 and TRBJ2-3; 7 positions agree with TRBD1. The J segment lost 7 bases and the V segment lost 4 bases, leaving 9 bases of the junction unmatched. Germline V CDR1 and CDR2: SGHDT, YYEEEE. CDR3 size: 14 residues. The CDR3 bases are TGTGCCAGCAGCCCTGGTGGGACAGTCCATACGCAGTATTTT. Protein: CASSPGGTVHTQYF.

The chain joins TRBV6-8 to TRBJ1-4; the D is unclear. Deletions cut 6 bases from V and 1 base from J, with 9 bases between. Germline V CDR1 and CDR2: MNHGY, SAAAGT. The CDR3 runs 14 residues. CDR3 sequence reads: CASRIEETNEKLFF. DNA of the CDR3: TGTGCCAGCAGGATAGAGGAAACTAATGAAAAACTGTTTTTT.

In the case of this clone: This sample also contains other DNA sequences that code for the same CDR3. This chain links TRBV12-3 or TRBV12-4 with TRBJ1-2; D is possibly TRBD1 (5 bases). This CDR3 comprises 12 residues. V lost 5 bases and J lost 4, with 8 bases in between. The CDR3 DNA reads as TGTGCCAGCAGTAGGGGTATCTATGGCTACACCTTC. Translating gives CASSRGIYGYTF.

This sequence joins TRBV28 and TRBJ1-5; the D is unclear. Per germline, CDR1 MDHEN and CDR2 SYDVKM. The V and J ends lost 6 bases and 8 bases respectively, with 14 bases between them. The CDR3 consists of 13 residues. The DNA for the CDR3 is TGTGCCAGCAGCCCCGACTCGCGGAAGCCCCAGCATTTT. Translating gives CASSPDSRKPQHF.

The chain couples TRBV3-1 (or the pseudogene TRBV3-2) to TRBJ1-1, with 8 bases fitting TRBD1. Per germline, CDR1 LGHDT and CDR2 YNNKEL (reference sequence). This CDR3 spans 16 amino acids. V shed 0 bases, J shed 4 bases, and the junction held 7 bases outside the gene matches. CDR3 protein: CASSQDMDRVGTEAFF. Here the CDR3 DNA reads TGTGCCAGCAGCCAAGACATGGACAGGGTTGGCACTGAAGCTTTCTTT.

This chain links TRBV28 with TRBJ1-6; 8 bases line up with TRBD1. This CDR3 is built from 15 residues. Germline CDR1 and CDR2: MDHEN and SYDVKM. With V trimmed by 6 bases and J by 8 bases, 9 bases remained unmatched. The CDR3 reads CASRPYRGRDSPLHF. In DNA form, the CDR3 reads TGTGCCAGCAGACCGTACAGGGGGAGGGATTCACCCCTCCACTTT. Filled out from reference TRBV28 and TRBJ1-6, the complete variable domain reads DVKVTQSSRYLVKRTGEKVFLECVQDMDHENMFWYRQDPGLGLRLIYFSYDVKMKEKGDIPEGYSVSREKKERFSLILESASTNQTSMYLCASRPYRGRDSPLHFGNGTRLTVT.

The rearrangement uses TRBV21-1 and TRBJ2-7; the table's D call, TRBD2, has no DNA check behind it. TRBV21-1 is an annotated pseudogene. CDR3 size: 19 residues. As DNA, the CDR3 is TGTGCCAGCATCCAAGGGGCATTAGCGGGAGGGATGTTTTCCTACGAGCAGTACTTC. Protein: CASIQGALAGGMFSYEQYF.